This TCR beta chain was profiled in a study of regulatory T cells in long-lasting Graves disease. Study overall: For under 3 months, newly diagnosed Graves' patients had been taking antithyroid drugs.

The sample holds a few counts of this clonotype. This CDR3 has 18 residues. CDR1 is MNHEY and CDR2 is SVGEGT in the germline V gene. V gave up 7 bases and J gave up 6 bases; unmatched junction bases: 20. The sample's time point: newly diagnosed GD, antithyroid drugs for less than 3 months. Preparation of the TCR library used RNA extracted from PBMCs. HTBI primers from iRepertoire and Arm-PCR of CDR3 regions yielded the TCR beta libraries. TCRdb recomputed calls from the multiplex PCR reads with MiXCR, one row per CDR3 protein. Seen here are fewer than 550,000 distinct CDR3 sequences, around 17% observed once, and the top ten hold about 23%. A further study also used this sample, focusing on T cells in Graves' hyperthyroidism and ophthalmopathy.

The chain employs TRBV6-2 or TRBV6-3 and TRBJ2-7; 11 bases are shared with TRBD2. The TCR originated in a young woman with Graves disease. The source was peripheral blood mononuclear cells (PBMCs), collected at new diagnosis, from a patient treated with antithyroid drugs. CDR3 loop: CASTSDISPTSGISEQYF. Written as DNA, the CDR3 is TGTGCCAGCACTTCAGATATCTCTCCGACTAGCGGGATCTCCGAGCAGTACTTC.